This entry is about one T cell receptor beta chain. The protocol was immunoSEQ multiplex PCR, while the TCRdb copy is restricted to in-frame clones and leaves out a portion. The repertoire holds 100,000 or so clones, with 91% as singletons. Trimming removed 3 bases from V and 1 base from J, with 10 bases in between. The germline CDR1 and CDR2 sequences are SEHNR and FQNEAQ (reference sequence). This CDR3 region has 14 residues. This sample is drawn from a study of T cell changes during pregnancy in multiple sclerosis. The receptor's source is a female donor with multiple sclerosis, enrolled in a pregnancy study. The chain employs TRBV7-9 and TRBJ2-7, with a possible D match to TRBD1 (5 bases). The specimen was peripheral blood, collected in the second trimester of pregnancy. The CDR3 reads CASSFGSGSYEQYF. The CDR3 nucleotides read TGTGCCAGCAGCTTCGGGTCAGGGTCCTACGAGCAGTACTTC. Using reference TRBV7-9 and TRBJ2-7 for the parts outside the CDR3, the full variable domain is DTGVSQNPRHKITKRGQNVTFRCDPISEHNRLYWYRQTLGQGPEFLTYFQNEAQLEKSRLLSDRFSAERPKGSFSTLEIQRTEQGDSAMYLCASSFGSGSYEQYFGPGTRLTVT.